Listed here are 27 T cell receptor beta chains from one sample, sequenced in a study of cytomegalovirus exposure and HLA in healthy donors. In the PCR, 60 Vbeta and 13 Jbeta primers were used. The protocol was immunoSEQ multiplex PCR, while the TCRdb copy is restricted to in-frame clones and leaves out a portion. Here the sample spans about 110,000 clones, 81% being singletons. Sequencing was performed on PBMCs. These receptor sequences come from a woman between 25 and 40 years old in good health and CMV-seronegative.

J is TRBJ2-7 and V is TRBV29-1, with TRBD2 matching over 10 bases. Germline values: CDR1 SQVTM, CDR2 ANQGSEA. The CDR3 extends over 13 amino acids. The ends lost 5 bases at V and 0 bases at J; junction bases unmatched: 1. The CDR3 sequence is CSVSGRGSYEQYF. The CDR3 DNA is TGCAGCGTTAGCGGGAGGGGCTCCTACGAGCAGTACTTC.

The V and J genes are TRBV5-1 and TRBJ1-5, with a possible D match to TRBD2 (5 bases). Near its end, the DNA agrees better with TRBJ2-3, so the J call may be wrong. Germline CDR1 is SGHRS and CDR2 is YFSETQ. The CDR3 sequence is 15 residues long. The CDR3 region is CASSLAGRGSQPQYF. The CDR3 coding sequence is TGCGCCAGCAGCTTGGCCGGACGGGGTTCCCAGCCCCAGTATTTT.

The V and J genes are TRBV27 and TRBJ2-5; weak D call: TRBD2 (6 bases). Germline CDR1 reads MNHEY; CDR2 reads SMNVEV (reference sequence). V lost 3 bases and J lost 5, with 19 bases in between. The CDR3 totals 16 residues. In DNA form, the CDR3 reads TGTGCCAGCAGTTTTTCGGGAGCGAACTACGGGGAGACCCAGTACTTC. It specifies CASSFSGANYGETQYF.

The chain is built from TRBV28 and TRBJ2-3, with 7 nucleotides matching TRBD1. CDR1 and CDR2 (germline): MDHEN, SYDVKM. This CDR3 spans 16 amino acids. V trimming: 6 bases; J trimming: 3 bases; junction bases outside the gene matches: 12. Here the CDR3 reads CASSLRQGSATDTQYF. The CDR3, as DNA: TGTGCCAGCAGCCTCAGACAGGGTTCCGCGACAGATACGCAGTATTTT.

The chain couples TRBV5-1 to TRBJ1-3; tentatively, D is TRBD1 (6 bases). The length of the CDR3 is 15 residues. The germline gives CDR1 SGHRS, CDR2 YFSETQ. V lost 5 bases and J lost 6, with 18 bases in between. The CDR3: CASSYWSGGVNTIYF. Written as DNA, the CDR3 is TGCGCCAGCAGTTATTGGTCTGGGGGCGTAAACACCATATATTTT.

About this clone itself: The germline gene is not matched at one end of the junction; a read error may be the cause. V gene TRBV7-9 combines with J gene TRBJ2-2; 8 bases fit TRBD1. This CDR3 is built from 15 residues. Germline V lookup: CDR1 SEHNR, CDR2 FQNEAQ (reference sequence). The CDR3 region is CSSSLAAGGPGELFF. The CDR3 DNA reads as TGTTCCAGCAGCTTAGCGGCAGGGGGCCCCGGGGAGCTGTTTTTT.

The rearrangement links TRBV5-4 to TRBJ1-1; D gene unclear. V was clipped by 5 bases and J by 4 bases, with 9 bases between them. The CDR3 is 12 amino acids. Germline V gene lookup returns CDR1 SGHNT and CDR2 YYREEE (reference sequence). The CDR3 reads CASRGRGTEAFF. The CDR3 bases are TGTGCCAGCAGGGGGAGAGGCACTGAAGCTTTCTTT. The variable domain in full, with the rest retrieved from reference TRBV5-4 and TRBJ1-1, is ETGVTQSPTHLIKTRGQQVTLRCSSQSGHNTVSWYQQALGQGPQFIFQYYREEENGRGNFPPRFSGLQFPNYSSELNVNALELDDSALYLCASRGRGTEAFFGQGTRLTVV.

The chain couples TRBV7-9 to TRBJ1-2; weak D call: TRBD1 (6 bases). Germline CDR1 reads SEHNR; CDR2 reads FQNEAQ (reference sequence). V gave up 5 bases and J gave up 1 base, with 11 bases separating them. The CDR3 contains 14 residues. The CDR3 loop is CASSRGGGNYGYTF. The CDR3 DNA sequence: TGTGCCAGCAGCCGCGGGGGCGGTAACTATGGCTACACCTTC.

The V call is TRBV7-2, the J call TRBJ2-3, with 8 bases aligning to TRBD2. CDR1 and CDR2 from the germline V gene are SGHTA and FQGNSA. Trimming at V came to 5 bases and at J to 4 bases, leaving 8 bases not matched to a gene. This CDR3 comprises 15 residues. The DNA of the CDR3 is TGTGCCAGCAGCCGACCGGGACTAGAATCAGATACGCAGTATTTT. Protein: CASSRPGLESDTQYF.

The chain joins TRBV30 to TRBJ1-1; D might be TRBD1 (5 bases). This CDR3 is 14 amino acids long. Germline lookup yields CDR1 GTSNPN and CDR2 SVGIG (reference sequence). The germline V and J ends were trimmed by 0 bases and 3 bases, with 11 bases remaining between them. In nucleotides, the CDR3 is TGTGCCTGGAGTGTTGGGGGGGGGTACACTGAAGCTTTCTTT. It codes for CAWSVGGGYTEAFF.

CDR3 sequence: CASTGQGELSYEQYF. Written as DNA, the CDR3 is TGTGCCAGCACCGGACAGGGGGAACTTTCCTACGAGCAGTACTTC. The chain carries TRBV28 and TRBJ2-7, with 10 bases lining up with TRBD1. Germline CDR1 MDHEN, CDR2 SYDVKM. This CDR3 is built from 15 residues. J gave up 1 base and V 7 bases, and 7 bases lay outside the gene matches.

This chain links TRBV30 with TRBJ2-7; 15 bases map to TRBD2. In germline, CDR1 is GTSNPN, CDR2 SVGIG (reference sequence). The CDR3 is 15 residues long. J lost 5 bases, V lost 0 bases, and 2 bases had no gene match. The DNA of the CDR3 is TGTGCCTGGAGTGTAGGGACTAGCGGGAGGCACGAGCAGTACTTC. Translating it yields CAWSVGTSGRHEQYF. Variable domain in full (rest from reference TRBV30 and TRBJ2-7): SQTIHQWPATLVQPVGSPLSLECTVEGTSNPNLYWYRQAAGRGLQLLFYSVGIGQISSEVPQNLSASRPQDRQFILSSKKLLLSDSGFYLCAWSVGTSGRHEQYFGPGTRLTVT.

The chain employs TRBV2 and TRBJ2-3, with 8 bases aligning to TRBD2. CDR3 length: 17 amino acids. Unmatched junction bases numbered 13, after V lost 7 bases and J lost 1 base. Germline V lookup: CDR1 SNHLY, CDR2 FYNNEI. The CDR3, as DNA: TGTGCCAGCATCGGAACGGGAGGGCCGGGAGGCACAGATACGCAGTATTTT. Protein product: CASIGTGGPGGTDTQYF.

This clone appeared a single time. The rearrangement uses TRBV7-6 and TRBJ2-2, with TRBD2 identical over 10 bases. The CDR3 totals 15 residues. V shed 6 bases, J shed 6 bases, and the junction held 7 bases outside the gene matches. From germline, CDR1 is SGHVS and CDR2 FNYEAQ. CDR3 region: CASSTGTSVAGELFF. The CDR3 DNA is TGTGCCAGCAGTACCGGGACTAGCGTGGCCGGGGAGCTGTTTTTT.

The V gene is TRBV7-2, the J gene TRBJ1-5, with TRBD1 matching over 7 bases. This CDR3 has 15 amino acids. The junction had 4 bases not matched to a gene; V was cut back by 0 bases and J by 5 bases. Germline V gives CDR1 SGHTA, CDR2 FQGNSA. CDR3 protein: CASSLATGWDQPQHF. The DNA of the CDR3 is TGTGCCAGCAGCTTAGCGACAGGGTGGGATCAGCCCCAGCATTTT.

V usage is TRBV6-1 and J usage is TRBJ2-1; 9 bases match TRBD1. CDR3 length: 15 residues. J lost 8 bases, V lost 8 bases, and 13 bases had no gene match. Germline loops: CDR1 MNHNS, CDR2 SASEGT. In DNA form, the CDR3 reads TGTGCCAGCTCCAAACCGGACAGGGGAGTGTATGAGCAGTTCTTC. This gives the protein CASSKPDRGVYEQFF.

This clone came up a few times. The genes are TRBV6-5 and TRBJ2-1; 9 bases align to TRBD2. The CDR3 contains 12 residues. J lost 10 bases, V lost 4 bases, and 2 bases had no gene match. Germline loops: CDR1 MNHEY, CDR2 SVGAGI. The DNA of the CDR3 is TGTGCCAGCAGTTTAGCGGGAGAGGAGCAGTTCTTC. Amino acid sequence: CASSLAGEEQFF.

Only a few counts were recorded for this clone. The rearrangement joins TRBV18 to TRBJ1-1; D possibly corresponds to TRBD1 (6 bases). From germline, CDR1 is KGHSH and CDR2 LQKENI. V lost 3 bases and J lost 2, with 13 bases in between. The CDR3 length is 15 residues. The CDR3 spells CASSPTQGINTEAFF. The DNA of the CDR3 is TGTGCCAGCTCACCTACACAGGGCATAAACACTGAAGCTTTCTTT.

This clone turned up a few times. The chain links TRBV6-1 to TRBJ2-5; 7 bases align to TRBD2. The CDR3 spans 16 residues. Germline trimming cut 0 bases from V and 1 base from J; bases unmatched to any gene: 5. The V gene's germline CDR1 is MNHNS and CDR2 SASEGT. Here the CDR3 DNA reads TGTGCCAGCAGTGAAGCGCTTCGGGGGGTCCAAGAGACCCAGTACTTC. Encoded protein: CASSEALRGVQETQYF.

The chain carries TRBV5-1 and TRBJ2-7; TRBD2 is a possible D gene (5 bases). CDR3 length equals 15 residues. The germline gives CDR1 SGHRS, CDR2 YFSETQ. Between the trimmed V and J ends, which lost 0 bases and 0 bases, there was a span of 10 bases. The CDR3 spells CASSLVRRDSYEQYF. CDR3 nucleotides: TGCGCCAGCAGCTTGGTTAGACGGGACTCCTACGAGCAGTACTTC.

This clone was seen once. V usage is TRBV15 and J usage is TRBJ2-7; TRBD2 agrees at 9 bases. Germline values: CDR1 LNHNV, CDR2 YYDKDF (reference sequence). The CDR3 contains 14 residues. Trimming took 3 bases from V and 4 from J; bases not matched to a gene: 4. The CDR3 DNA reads TGTGCCACCAGCAGGCGGGAGGGCTTGTACGAGCAGTACTTC. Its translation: CATSRREGLYEQYF. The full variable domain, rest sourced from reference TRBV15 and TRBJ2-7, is DAMVIQNPRYQVTQFGKPVTLSCSQTLNHNVMYWYQQKSSQAPKLLFHYYDKDFNNEADTPDNFQSRRPNTSFCFLDIRSPGLGDTAMYLCATSRREGLYEQYFGPGTRLTVT.

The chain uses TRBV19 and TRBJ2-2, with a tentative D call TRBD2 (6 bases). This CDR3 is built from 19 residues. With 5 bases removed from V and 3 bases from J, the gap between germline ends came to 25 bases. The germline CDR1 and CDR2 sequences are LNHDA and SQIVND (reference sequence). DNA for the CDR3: TGTGCCAGTAGTTCCACGGGAGAGGTGTTACTTTGGGACACCGGGGAGCTGTTTTTT. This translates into CASSSTGEVLLWDTGELFF.

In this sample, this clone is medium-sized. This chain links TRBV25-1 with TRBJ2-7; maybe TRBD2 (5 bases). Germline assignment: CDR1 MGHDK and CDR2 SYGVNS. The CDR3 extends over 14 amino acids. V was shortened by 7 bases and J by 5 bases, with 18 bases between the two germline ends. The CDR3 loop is CASTDGKPSNEQYF. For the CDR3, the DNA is TGTGCCAGCACTGACGGAAAACCTAGCAACGAGCAGTACTTC.

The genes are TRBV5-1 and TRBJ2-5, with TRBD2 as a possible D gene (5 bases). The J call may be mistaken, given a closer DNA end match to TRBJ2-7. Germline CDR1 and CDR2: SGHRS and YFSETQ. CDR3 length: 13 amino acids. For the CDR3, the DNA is TGCGCCAGCAGCGTCGGGGTATCCTACGAGCAGTACTTC. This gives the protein CASSVGVSYEQYF.

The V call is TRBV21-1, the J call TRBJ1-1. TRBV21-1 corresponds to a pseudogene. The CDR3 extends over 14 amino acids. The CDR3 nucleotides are TGTGCCAGCAGCAAGTGGGGGGGGAGGACTGAAGCTTTCTTT. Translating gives CASSKWGGRTEAFF.

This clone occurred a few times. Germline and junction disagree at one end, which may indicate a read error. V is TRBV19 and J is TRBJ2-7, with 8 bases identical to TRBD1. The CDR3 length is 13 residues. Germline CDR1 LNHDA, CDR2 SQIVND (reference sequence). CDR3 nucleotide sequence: TGTGCCAGTAGACCAGGGGGCTCCCACGAGCAGTACTTC. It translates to CASRPGGSHEQYF.

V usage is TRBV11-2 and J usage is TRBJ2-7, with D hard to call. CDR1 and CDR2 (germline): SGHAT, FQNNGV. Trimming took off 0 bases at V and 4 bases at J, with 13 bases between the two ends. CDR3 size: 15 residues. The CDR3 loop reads CASSLEAQSFYEQYF. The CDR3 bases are TGTGCCAGCAGCTTAGAGGCACAGAGTTTTTACGAGCAGTACTTC.